Sequencing of this TCR beta chain was carried out in a study of T cells in Graves' hyperthyroidism and ophthalmopathy. Patients showing uncontrolled infection, other autoimmune disease, pregnancy or lactation were ineligible. Clinical symptoms, serum thyroxine, TRAb, thyroid ultrasound and orbital computed tomography established diagnosis. The CDR3 totals 15 residues. The V end lost 0 bases, the J end lost 3 bases, and 9 bases lay between the germline ends. Per the germline V gene, CDR1 is SGHNT and CDR2 is YENEEA. This clonotype was seen more than once but under ten times. Its antigen is not known. The source material, RNA transcripts, was used to amplify TCR beta CDR3 regions. The study used the HTBI primer set for a first-round RT-PCR of the TCR CDR3. TCRdb recomputed calls from the multiplex PCR reads with MiXCR, one row per CDR3 protein. The table has approximately 640,000 distinct CDR3 sequences, 40% to 55% seen once.

Study conclusions and caveats: Blood held most thyroid clonotypes expanded above 0.001 frequency.

This sequence joins TRBV11-3 and TRBJ1-3; D is unresolved. This TCR was recovered from an adult man with Graves' disease, either hyperthyroidism or ophthalmopathy (not recorded which). Material for sequencing was peripheral blood or thyroid tissue (not recorded which). The CDR3 loop is CASSLDAGDGNTIYF. The CDR3 region has the DNA TGTGCCAGCAGCTTAGATGCTGGGGATGGAAACACCATATATTTT.